One and the same sample provided the 16 T cell receptor beta chains below, sequenced in a study of identifying expanded T cells in peripheral blood. The method was immunoSEQ multiplex PCR; TCRdb's version includes in-frame clones alone and lacks a portion of them. Of 85,000 to 95,000 clones detected, 88% appear once; the ten largest clones hold approximately 4%. Source material: blood. These receptors were taken from a person aged 18-70 years in good health.

This chain uses TRBV5-1 with TRBJ2-1; 8 nucleotides align to TRBD2. The germline gives CDR1 SGHRS, CDR2 YFSETQ. This CDR3 has 16 amino acids. V lost 0 bases and J lost 9; bases outside the gene matches: 11. As DNA, the CDR3 is TGCGCCAGCAGCTTGGAGTCCAGCGGGAGAGTCTTTGAGCAGTTCTTC. Protein sequence: CASSLESSGRVFEQFF.

This clone was observed a single time. This chain joins TRBV18 and TRBJ2-1; TRBD2 matches at 14 bases. CDR1 KGHSH and CDR2 LQKENI come from the germline V gene. This CDR3 has 16 residues. The ends lost 5 bases at V and 7 bases at J; junction bases unmatched: 7. The CDR3 protein is CASSVTSGRAWNEQFF. Here the CDR3 DNA reads TGTGCCAGCTCAGTGACTAGCGGGAGGGCCTGGAATGAGCAGTTCTTC.

J is TRBJ2-1 and V is TRBV6-5, with 7 positions matching TRBD2. The junction had 7 bases not matched to a gene; V was cut back by 3 bases and J by 2 bases. CDR3 length: 16 amino acids. Germline values: CDR1 MNHEY, CDR2 SVGAGI. CDR3 coding DNA: TGTGCCAGCAGTTATGGGGCGGGAGAGCCCTACAATGAGCAGTTCTTC. This codes for CASSYGAGEPYNEQFF.

The genes are TRBV28 and TRBJ2-7; 8 nucleotides align to TRBD2. The CDR3 runs to 14 residues. CDR1 is MDHEN, CDR2 SYDVKM, per germline. With V trimmed by 6 bases and J by 4 bases, 8 bases remained unmatched. The DNA for the CDR3 is TGTGCCAGCAGGGAGAGCGGGAGATCATACGAGCAGTACTTC. This gives the protein CASRESGRSYEQYF.

The genes are TRBV5-6 and TRBJ2-2; D could derive from TRBD1 or TRBD2 (5 bases each). V was clipped by 1 base and J by 4 bases, with 11 bases between them. CDR1 SGHDT and CDR2 YYEEEE come from the germline V gene. The CDR3 is made up of 15 amino acids. The CDR3 region is CASSLPTGGTGELFF. In DNA form, the CDR3 reads TGTGCCAGCAGCTTGCCAACAGGAGGCACCGGGGAGCTGTTTTTT.

The chain uses TRBV27 and TRBJ1-1, with D hard to call. With 5 bases removed from V and 9 bases from J, the gap between germline ends came to 19 bases. The CDR3 contains 14 residues. Germline V gives CDR1 MNHEY, CDR2 SMNVEV (reference sequence). The CDR3 sequence: CASSLNGPLEKAFF. DNA of the CDR3: TGTGCCAGCAGTCTCAACGGACCCCTCGAGAAAGCTTTCTTT.

The V call is TRBV19, the J call TRBJ2-3, with D possibly TRBD2 on 5 matching bases. V was clipped by 7 bases and J by 0 bases, with 14 bases between them. In germline, CDR1 is LNHDA, CDR2 SQIVND (reference sequence). The CDR3 extends over 15 amino acids. The CDR3 is CASISYTGSTDTQYF. CDR3 in DNA: TGTGCCAGTATTTCTTATACGGGGAGCACAGATACGCAGTATTTT.

The chain is built from TRBV12-5 and TRBJ2-2, with TRBD1 matching over 8 bases. The CDR3 spans 15 residues. CDR1 is LGHNT, CDR2 FRNRAP, per germline. The trim removed 5 bases at V and 4 bases at J, leaving 6 bases unmatched. CDR3 residues: CASGPQGAGTGELFF. The CDR3 region has the DNA TGTGCTAGTGGTCCCCAGGGGGCGGGCACCGGGGAGCTGTTTTTT.

The chain employs TRBV28 and TRBJ2-1, with 12 bases matching TRBD2. J lost 7 bases, V lost 3 bases, and 7 bases had no gene match. CDR3 length equals 16 residues. Germline V lookup: CDR1 MDHEN, CDR2 SYDVKM. In nucleotides, the CDR3 is TGTGCCAGCAGTTTTGGGGGACTAGCGGGTAATAATGAGCAGTTCTTC. Amino acids: CASSFGGLAGNNEQFF.

In DNA, the CDR3 is TGTGCCAGCAGCTCGGTTGGGGGGCGAGTCTATGGCTACACCTTC. Residues: CASSSVGGRVYGYTF. The chain employs TRBV5-4 and TRBJ1-2, with D perhaps matching TRBD1 (6 bases). There are 15 residues in the CDR3. V shed 3 bases and J shed 4 bases, with 16 bases lying between them. Germline-derived CDR1 and CDR2 are SGHNT and YYREEE (reference sequence).

V usage is TRBV7-3 and J usage is TRBJ2-2; D may be TRBD2 (6 bases). The V gene's germline CDR1 is SGHTA and CDR2 FQGTGA. This CDR3 has 15 residues. Trimming pared 0 bases from V and 5 bases from J, leaving 10 bases between. CDR3 DNA sequence: TGTGCCAGCAGCTTAACGACGGGAGAAACCGGGGAGCTGTTTTTT. This gives the protein CASSLTTGETGELFF.

The chain is built from TRBV5-4 and TRBJ2-1; D unclear. The CDR3 runs 16 residues. V was trimmed by 0 bases and J by 0 bases, leaving 10 bases between them. Germline V lookup: CDR1 SGHNT, CDR2 YYREEE (reference sequence). The CDR3 protein is CASSLAPDSSYNEQFF. The CDR3 coding sequence is TGTGCCAGCAGCTTGGCTCCGGATAGCTCCTACAATGAGCAGTTCTTC. Full variable domain (missing parts from reference TRBV5-4 and TRBJ2-1): ETGVTQSPTHLIKTRGQQVTLRCSSQSGHNTVSWYQQALGQGPQFIFQYYREEENGRGNFPPRFSGLQFPNYSSELNVNALELDDSALYLCASSLAPDSSYNEQFFGPGTRLTVL.

The genes are TRBV9 and TRBJ2-2; D might be TRBD1 (7 bases). Germline loops: CDR1 SGDLS, CDR2 YYNGEE. Deletions cut 0 bases from V and 5 bases from J, with 11 bases between. CDR3 length: 15 amino acids. The CDR3 nucleotides read TGTGCCAGCAGCGTAGCAGGGGGGAGGACCGGGGAGCTGTTTTTT. This encodes CASSVAGGRTGELFF.

The chain has TRBV6-6 and TRBJ2-1, with 8 bases fitting TRBD2. CDR1 MNHNY and CDR2 SVGAGI come from the germline V gene (reference sequence). The CDR3 totals 14 residues. V dropped 7 bases and J dropped 6; count of bases not matched to a gene: 8. CDR3 sequence reads: CASTPSGTSNEQFF. As DNA, the CDR3 is TGTGCCAGCACACCCTCCGGGACTAGCAATGAGCAGTTCTTC.

In regard to this clone: The sample contains more than one DNA sequence encoding this CDR3. The chain is built from TRBV19 and TRBJ2-1; TRBD2 might be the D (6 bases). The ends were cut back, 3 bases at V and 2 bases at J, with 14 bases in the middle. Germline lookup yields CDR1 LNHDA and CDR2 SQIVND (reference sequence). There are 16 residues in the CDR3. The CDR3 nucleotides read TGTGCCAGTAGTATGACCCGACTAGTCACCTACAATGAGCAGTTCTTC. As protein: CASSMTRLVTYNEQFF. Based on the CDR3 plus reference TRBV19 and TRBJ2-1, the full variable domain is DGGITQSPKYLFRKEGQNVTLSCEQNLNHDAMYWYRQDPGQGLRLIYYSQIVNDFQKGDIAEGYSVSREKKESFPLTVTSAQKNPTAFYLCASSMTRLVTYNEQFFGPGTRLTVL.

This clone was picked up a small number of times. The chain recombines TRBV28 with TRBJ1-2, with unresolved D. V was clipped by 4 bases and J by 5 bases, with 20 bases between them. This CDR3 comprises 16 residues. CDR1 is MDHEN, CDR2 SYDVKM, per germline. CDR3 coding DNA: TGTGCCAGCAGTTCCCCGCCCGGTAGAGAGTTTTATGGCTACACCTTC. Its protein product is CASSSPPGREFYGYTF.